This T cell receptor beta chain is drawn from a study of control samples from healthy donors and cancer patients. Here immunoSEQ multiplex PCR was the method, and the copy in TCRdb shows in-frame clones only, minus some. The data contain 100,000 or so clones, roughly 90% of them singletons. The sequenced sample was blood. The source of this sequence is a woman aged 45-60 years in good health.

The CDR3 DNA sequence: TGTGCCAGCAGCTTAAAGGGGGGGACCACTAGCACAGATACGCAGTATTTT. Protein: CASSLKGGTTSTDTQYF. The chain carries TRBV7-3 and TRBJ2-3; the D gene is possibly TRBD2 (7 bases). The CDR3 is 17 residues long. V shed 1 base and J shed 0 bases, with 14 bases lying between them. Germline V gene data show CDR1 as SGHTA and CDR2 as FQGTGA. The variable domain in full, completed from reference TRBV7-3 and TRBJ2-3, reads GAGVSQTPSNKVTEKGKYVELRCDPISGHTALYWYRQSLGQGPEFLIYFQGTGAADDSGLPNDRFFAVRPEGSVSTLKIQRTERGDSAVYLCASSLKGGTTSTDTQYFGPGTRLTVL.